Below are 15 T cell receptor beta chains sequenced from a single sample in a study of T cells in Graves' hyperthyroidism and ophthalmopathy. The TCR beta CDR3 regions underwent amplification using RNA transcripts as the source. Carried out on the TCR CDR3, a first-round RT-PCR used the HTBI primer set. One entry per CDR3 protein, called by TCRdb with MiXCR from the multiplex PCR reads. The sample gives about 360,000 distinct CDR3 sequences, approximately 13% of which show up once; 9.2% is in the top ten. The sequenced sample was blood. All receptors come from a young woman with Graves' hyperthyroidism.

CDR3 in DNA: TGTGCCAGCAGCGTGATTAGCACAGATACGCAGTATTTT. Residues: CASSVISTDTQYF. The V and J genes are TRBV9 and TRBJ2-3; D ambiguous. The CDR3 loop spans 13 amino acids. V lost 2 bases and J lost 0, with 4 bases in between. Germline lookup yields CDR1 SGDLS and CDR2 YYNGEE.

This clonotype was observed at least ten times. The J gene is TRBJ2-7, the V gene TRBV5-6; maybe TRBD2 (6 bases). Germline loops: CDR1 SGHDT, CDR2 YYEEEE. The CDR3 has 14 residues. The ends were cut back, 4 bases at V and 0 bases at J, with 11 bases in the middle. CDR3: CASSGGGDSYEQYF. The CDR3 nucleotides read TGTGCCAGCAGCGGTGGCGGGGACTCCTACGAGCAGTACTTC.

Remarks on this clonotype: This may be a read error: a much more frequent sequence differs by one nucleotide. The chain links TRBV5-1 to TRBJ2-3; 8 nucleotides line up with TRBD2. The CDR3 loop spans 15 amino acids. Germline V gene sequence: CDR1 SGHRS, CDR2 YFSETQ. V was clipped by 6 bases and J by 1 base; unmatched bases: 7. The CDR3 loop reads CASNLGLGGTDTQYF. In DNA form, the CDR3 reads TGCGCCAGCAACCTGGGACTAGGGGGCACAGATACGCAGTATTTT.

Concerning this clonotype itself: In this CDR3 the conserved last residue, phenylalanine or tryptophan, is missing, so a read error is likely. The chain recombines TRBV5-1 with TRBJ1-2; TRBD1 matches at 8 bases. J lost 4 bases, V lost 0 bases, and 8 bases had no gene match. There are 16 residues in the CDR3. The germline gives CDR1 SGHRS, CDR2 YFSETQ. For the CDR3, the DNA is TGCGCCAGCAGCTTGGGACAGGGGAGCGGAGGCTATGGCTACACCCTC. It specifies CASSLGQGSGGYGYTL.

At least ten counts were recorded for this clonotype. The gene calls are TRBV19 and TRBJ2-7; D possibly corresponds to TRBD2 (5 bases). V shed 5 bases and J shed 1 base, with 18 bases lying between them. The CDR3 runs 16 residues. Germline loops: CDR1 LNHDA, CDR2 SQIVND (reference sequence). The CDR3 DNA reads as TGTGCCAGTAGTTCCGCTTCTAGCAAGGCTTCCTACGAGCAGTACTTC. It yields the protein CASSSASSKASYEQYF. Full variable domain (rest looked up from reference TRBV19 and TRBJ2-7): DGGITQSPKYLFRKEGQNVTLSCEQNLNHDAMYWYRQDPGQGLRLIYYSQIVNDFQKGDIAEGYSVSREKKESFPLTVTSAQKNPTAFYLCASSSASSKASYEQYFGPGTRLTVT.

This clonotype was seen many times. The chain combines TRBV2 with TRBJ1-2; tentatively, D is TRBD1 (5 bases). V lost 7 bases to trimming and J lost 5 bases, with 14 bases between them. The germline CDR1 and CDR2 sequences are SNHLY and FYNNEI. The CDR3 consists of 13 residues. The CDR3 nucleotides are TGTGCCAGCACTCAGGGCGTAGCGTATGGCTACACCTTC. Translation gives CASTQGVAYGYTF. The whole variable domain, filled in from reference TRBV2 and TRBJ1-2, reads EPEVTQTPSHQVTQMGQEVILRCVPISNHLYFYWYRQILGQKVEFLVSFYNNEISEKSEIFDDQFSVERPDGSNFTLKIRSTKLEDSAMYFCASTQGVAYGYTFGSGTRLTVV.

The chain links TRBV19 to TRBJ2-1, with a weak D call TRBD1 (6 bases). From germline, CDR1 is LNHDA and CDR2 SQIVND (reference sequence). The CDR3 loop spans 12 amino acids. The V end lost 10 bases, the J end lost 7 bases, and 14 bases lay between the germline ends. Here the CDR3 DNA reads TGTGCCACTAACGGACAGTTGAATGAGCAGTTCTTC. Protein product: CATNGQLNEQFF.

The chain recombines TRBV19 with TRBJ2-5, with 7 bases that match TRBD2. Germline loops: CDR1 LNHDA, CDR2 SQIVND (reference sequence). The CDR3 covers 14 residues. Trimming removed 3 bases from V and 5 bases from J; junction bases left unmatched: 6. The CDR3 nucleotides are TGTGCCAGTAGTATTCAGGGAGGGGTGGAGACCCAGTACTTC. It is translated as CASSIQGGVETQYF. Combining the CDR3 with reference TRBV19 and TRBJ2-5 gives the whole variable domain DGGITQSPKYLFRKEGQNVTLSCEQNLNHDAMYWYRQDPGQGLRLIYYSQIVNDFQKGDIAEGYSVSREKKESFPLTVTSAQKNPTAFYLCASSIQGGVETQYFGPGTRLLVL.

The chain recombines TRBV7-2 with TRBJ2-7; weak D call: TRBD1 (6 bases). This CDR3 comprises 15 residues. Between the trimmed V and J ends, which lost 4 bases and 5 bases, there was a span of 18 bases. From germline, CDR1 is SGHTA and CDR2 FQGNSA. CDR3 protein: CASSYRQAFSDEQYF. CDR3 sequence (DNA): TGTGCCAGCAGCTACCGACAGGCTTTTTCAGACGAGCAGTACTTC.

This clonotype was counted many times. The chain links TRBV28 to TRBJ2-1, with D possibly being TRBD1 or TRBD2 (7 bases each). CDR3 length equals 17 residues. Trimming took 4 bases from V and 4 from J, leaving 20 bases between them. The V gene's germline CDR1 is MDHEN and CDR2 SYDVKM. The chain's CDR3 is CASSSQGRDSQYNEQFF. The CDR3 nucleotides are TGTGCCAGCAGTTCCCAGGGGAGGGACAGCCAGTACAATGAGCAGTTCTTC.

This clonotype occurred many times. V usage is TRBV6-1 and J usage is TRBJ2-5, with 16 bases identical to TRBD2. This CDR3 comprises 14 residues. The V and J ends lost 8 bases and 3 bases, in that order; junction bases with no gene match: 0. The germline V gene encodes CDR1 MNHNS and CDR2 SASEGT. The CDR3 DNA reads TGTGCCAGCGGGACTAGCGGGAGGGAAGAGACCCAGTACTTC. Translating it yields CASGTSGREETQYF.

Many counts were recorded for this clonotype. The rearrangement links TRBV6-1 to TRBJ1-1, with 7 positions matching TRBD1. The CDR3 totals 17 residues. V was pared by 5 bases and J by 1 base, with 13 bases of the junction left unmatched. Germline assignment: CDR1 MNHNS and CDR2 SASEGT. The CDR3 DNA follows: TGTGCCAGCAGTCATAAATTGAACAGGGGCCCGAACACTGAAGCTTTCTTT. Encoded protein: CASSHKLNRGPNTEAFF.

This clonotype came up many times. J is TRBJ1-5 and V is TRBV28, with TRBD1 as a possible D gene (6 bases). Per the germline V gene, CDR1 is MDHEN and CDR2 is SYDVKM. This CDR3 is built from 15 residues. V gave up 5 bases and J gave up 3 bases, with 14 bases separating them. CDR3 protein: CASSLDSFSNQPQHF. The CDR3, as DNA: TGTGCCAGCAGTCTGGACAGTTTCTCCAATCAGCCCCAGCATTTT. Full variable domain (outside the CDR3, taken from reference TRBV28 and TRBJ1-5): DVKVTQSSRYLVKRTGEKVFLECVQDMDHENMFWYRQDPGLGLRLIYFSYDVKMKEKGDIPEGYSVSREKKERFSLILESASTNQTSMYLCASSLDSFSNQPQHFGDGTRLSIL.

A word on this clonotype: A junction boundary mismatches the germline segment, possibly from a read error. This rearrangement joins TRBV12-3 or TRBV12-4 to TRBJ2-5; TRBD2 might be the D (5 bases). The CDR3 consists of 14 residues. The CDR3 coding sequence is TGTGCCGGCAGTTTACGGGGTTTGCGGGAGACCCAGTACTTC. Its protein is CAGSLRGLRETQYF.

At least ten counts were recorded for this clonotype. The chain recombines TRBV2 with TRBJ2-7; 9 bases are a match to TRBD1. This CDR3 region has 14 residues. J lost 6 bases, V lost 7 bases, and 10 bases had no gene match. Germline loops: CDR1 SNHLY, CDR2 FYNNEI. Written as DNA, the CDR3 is TGTGCCAGCACGCCGGACAGGGGCGGGCTCGAGCAGTACTTC. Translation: CASTPDRGGLEQYF.